Listed below are T cell receptor beta chains from one sample, sequenced in a study of siplizumab effects on memory and regulatory T cells. Profiling relied on immunoSEQ multiplex PCR, and the TCRdb table lists in-frame clones only, not all of them. The data contain 90,000 to 120,000 clones, roughly 94% of them singletons. Sequencing used Tregs sorted from blood. The receptors were sampled from a human donor in good health. Both conserved end residues are part of each CDR3. The D gene is left open where the match is weak. The size entry is marked missing in some rows and otherwise reads once, few, many or a size class.

size	D	J	V	CDR3	DNA
NA	TRBD2	TRBJ2-2	TRBV19	CASLALAGRTGELFF	TGTGCCAGTCTTGCCCTAGCGGGCCGCACCGGGGAGCTGTTTTTT
NA	NA	TRBJ1-1	TRBV28	CASTSGLGVAFF	TGTGCCAGCACCTCTGGTCTGGGGGTCGCTTTCTTT
NA	NA	TRBJ2-7	TRBV7-2	CASRGDSPGHEQYF	TGTGCCAGCAGAGGGGACTCCCCAGGCCACGAGCAGTACTTC
NA	NA	TRBJ1-6	TRBV6-5	CATFDVSSYNSPLHF	TGTGCCACTTTCGACGTGAGCTCCTATAATTCACCCCTCCACTTT
NA	TRBD2	TRBJ2-1	TRBV30	CAWSPGSGGVAGVGGEQFF	TGTGCCTGGAGCCCCGGCTCAGGGGGGGTAGCGGGAGTAGGAGGTGAGCAGTTCTTC
NA	NA	TRBJ1-3	TRBV4-1	CASSQVQTSGNTIYF	TGCGCCAGCAGCCAAGTACAGACGTCTGGAAACACCATATATTTT
NA	NA	TRBJ2-7	TRBV2	CASSERDFLNYEQYF	TGTGCCAGCAGTGAACGGGACTTCCTGAACTACGAGCAGTACTTC
once	NA	TRBJ2-3	TRBV4-1	CASSWAGYTQYF	TGCGCCAGCAGCTGGGCGGGGTATACGCAGTATTTT
NA	NA	TRBJ2-2	TRBV9	CASKKTDSRAGELFF	TGTGCCAGCAAAAAGACAGATTCAAGAGCCGGGGAGCTGTTTTTT
NA	NA	TRBJ1-2	TRBV6-1	CASSEGPGFNYGYTF	TGTGCCAGCAGTGAAGGTCCGGGGTTTAACTATGGCTACACCTTC
NA	NA	TRBJ1-5	TRBV19	CASSVQPGNQPQHF	TGTGCCAGTAGTGTACAACCCGGCAATCAGCCCCAGCATTTT
NA	NA	TRBJ1-1	TRBV7-8	CASSLRLTNTEAFF	TGTGCCAGCAGCTTACGACTTACGAACACTGAAGCTTTCTTT
NA	NA	TRBJ1-2	TRBV19	CASSIVLNAGYTF	TGTGCCAGTAGTATAGTCCTCAACGCTGGCTACACCTTC
NA	NA	TRBJ2-7	TRBV7-8	CASSAGHEQYF	TGTGCCAGCAGCGCCGGCCACGAGCAGTACTTC
NA	NA	TRBJ2-3	TRBV19	CASNVYSTSTDTQYF	TGTGCCAGTAACGTCTACTCTACTAGCACAGATACGCAGTATTTT
once	NA	TRBJ1-3	TRBV18	CASSARAGTLPGNTIYF	TGTGCCAGCTCAGCCCGGGCAGGGACACTACCTGGAAACACCATATATTTT
NA	NA	TRBJ1-3	TRBV11-3	CASSPRGGNTIYF	TGTGCCAGCAGCCCGAGAGGAGGAAACACCATATATTTT
NA	TRBD2	TRBJ2-3	TRBV29-1	CSVEDESRLAGDTQYF	TGCAGCGTTGAAGATGAAAGTCGACTAGCGGGAGATACGCAGTATTTT
NA	NA	TRBJ2-5	TRBV5-5	CASSRGLLLGETQYF	TGTGCCAGCAGCCGAGGACTTCTACTGGGGGAGACCCAGTACTTC
once	NA	TRBJ2-7	TRBV25-1	CASSESWFSGREQYF	TGTGCCAGCAGTGAATCGTGGTTTTCAGGCCGCGAGCAGTACTTC
once	NA	TRBJ2-7	TRBV7-8	CASSPIGRYEQYF	TGTGCCAGCAGCCCTATAGGACGCTACGAGCAGTACTTC
NA	NA	TRBJ2-7	TRBV11-3	CASSLGGEGSNEQYF	TGTGCCAGCAGCCTAGGTGGGGAAGGGTCGAACGAGCAGTACTTC
NA	NA	TRBJ2-3	TRBV4-2	CASSQIDQSSTDTQYF	TGTGCCAGCAGCCAAATCGACCAATCTAGCACAGATACGCAGTATTTT
NA	TRBD1	TRBJ1-1	TRBV5-1	CASSLAGTGGGSEAFF	TGCGCCAGCAGCTTGGCGGGGACAGGGGGAGGATCTGAAGCTTTCTTT
NA	NA	TRBJ1-5	TRBV19	CASSSMANYNQPQHF	TGTGCCAGTAGTAGTATGGCAAACTACAATCAGCCCCAGCATTTT
NA	NA	TRBJ2-3	TRBV5-5	CASSKSWGTDTQYF	TGTGCCAGCAGCAAATCCTGGGGGACAGATACGCAGTATTTT
NA	TRBD2	TRBJ2-7	TRBV7-6	CASSSVGWASGPYEQYF	TGTGCCAGCAGCTCGGTCGGATGGGCTAGCGGACCCTACGAGCAGTACTTC
NA	NA	TRBJ1-5	TRBV7-8	CASSLGERTHSNQPQHF	TGTGCCAGCAGCTTGGGTGAAAGGACACATAGCAATCAGCCCCAGCATTTT
NA	NA	TRBJ2-7	TRBV6-1	CASSSARVGGYEQYF	TGTGCCAGCTCCTCCGCCCGGGTAGGGGGCTACGAGCAGTACTTC
few	TRBD1	TRBJ2-7	TRBV11-2	CASSSSGTGPYEQYF	TGTGCCAGCAGCTCCTCGGGGACAGGGCCCTACGAGCAGTACTTC
NA	NA	TRBJ1-1	TRBV19	CASDRGWDTEAFF	TGTGCCAGTGATCGGGGATGGGACACTGAAGCTTTCTTT
NA	NA	TRBJ2-7	TRBV18	CASSPEYEQYF	TGTGCCAGCTCACCAGAATACGAGCAGTACTTC
NA	NA	TRBJ2-7	TRBV9	CASSVAVMGEQYF	TGTGCCAGCAGCGTAGCCGTAATGGGGGAGCAGTACTTC
NA	NA	TRBJ2-2	TRBV10-1	CASSSNTGELFF	TGCGCCAGCAGCTCAAACACCGGGGAGCTGTTTTTT
NA	TRBD1	TRBJ1-1	TRBV7-9	CASSPDRGGWGYTEAFF	TGTGCCAGCAGCCCGGACAGGGGAGGGTGGGGATACACTGAAGCTTTCTTT
once	TRBD2	TRBJ2-5	TRBV30	CAWTILARGTQYF	TGTGCCTGGACCATACTAGCGCGGGGGACCCAGTACTTC
NA	TRBD1	TRBJ1-2	TRBV6-6	CASRNRDRQINYGYTF	TGTGCCAGCAGAAACCGGGACAGACAAATCAACTATGGCTACACCTTC
NA	NA	TRBJ2-7	TRBV5-1	CASSARPGQVYEQYF	TGCGCCAGCAGCGCACGACCCGGACAAGTCTACGAGCAGTACTTC
NA	TRBD1	TRBJ2-7	TRBV7-2	CASSGRQGNYEQYF	TGTGCCAGCAGCGGGAGACAGGGAAATTACGAGCAGTACTTC
NA	NA	TRBJ2-6	TRBV5-6	CASSLYSTVANVLTF	TGTGCCAGCAGCTTGTACTCTACGGTAGCCAACGTCCTGACTTTC
NA	TRBD1	TRBJ1-5	TRBV19	CASRNLNTGGSQPQHF	TGTGCCAGTAGAAATCTAAACACAGGGGGAAGTCAGCCCCAGCATTTT
NA	NA	TRBJ2-2	TRBV7-9	CASRHGQRDAGELFF	TGTGCCAGCAGACACGGACAGCGAGACGCCGGGGAGCTGTTTTTT
few	NA	TRBJ1-5	TRBV28	CASSPYQWQQPQHF	TGTGCCAGCAGTCCCTATCAGTGGCAGCAGCCCCAGCATTTT
NA	TRBD2	TRBJ2-1	TRBV27	CASSTISGRVYNEQFF	TGTGCCAGCAGTACCATTAGCGGGAGGGTGTACAATGAGCAGTTCTTC
NA	NA	TRBJ1-1	TRBV5-4	CASSLGMGRNTEAFF	TGTGCCAGCAGCTTGGGGATGGGGCGGAACACTGAAGCTTTCTTT
once	NA	TRBJ2-3	TRBV5-1	CASSPNFVDTQYF	TGCGCCAGCAGCCCGAATTTCGTGGATACGCAGTATTTT
NA	NA	TRBJ1-5	TRBV6-5	CASSYERNQPQHF	TGTGCCAGCAGTTACGAACGCAATCAGCCCCAGCATTTT
NA	TRBD1	TRBJ2-2	TRBV7-3	CASSLTGQGRTGELFF	TGTGCCAGCAGTTTAACCGGACAGGGTCGAACCGGGGAGCTGTTTTTT
NA	TRBD1	TRBJ2-7	TRBV7-8	CASSLLDRVGEQYF	TGTGCCAGCAGCTTATTGGACAGGGTGGGCGAGCAGTACTTC
once	NA	TRBJ2-2	TRBV5-4	CASSAQSGGELFF	TGTGCCAGCAGCGCGCAGAGTGGGGGGGAGCTGTTTTTT
once	NA	TRBJ1-1	TRBV27	CASSFMRENTEAFF	TGTGCCAGCAGTTTCATGAGGGAGAACACTGAAGCTTTCTTT
NA	TRBD1	TRBJ2-7	TRBV10-3	CAIRGATGGYEQYF	TGTGCCATCAGAGGGGCGACAGGGGGCTACGAGCAGTACTTC
NA	TRBD2	TRBJ2-1	TRBV5-4	CASSFPGGRADEQFF	TGTGCCAGCAGCTTTCCCGGCGGGAGGGCAGATGAGCAGTTCTTC
NA	NA	TRBJ1-1	TRBV9	CASSVGLVNTEAFF	TGTGCCAGCAGCGTAGGACTGGTGAACACTGAAGCTTTCTTT